This TCR beta chain was obtained from a study of technical replicates of blood from a few donors. The table lists this clone with a count of one. The CDR3 has 13 amino acids. Germline lookup yields CDR1 SGHNT and CDR2 YENEEA. V lost 4 bases, J lost 1 base, and 7 bases lay in between. Sequenced by immunoSEQ multiplex PCR; TCRdb stores in-frame clones only, minus some. This sample has approximately 66,000 clones, with more than 75% found just once. V gene TRBV11-3 combines with J gene TRBJ2-5; D is unclear. Sequenced: PBMCs. The sequence came from a human donor in good health. Some clones in this sample may be carry-over from other donors' samples. CDR3 sequence (DNA): TGTGCCAGCAGCTCCTCAGTCCAAGAGACCCAGTACTTC. Translating it yields CASSSSVQETQYF.